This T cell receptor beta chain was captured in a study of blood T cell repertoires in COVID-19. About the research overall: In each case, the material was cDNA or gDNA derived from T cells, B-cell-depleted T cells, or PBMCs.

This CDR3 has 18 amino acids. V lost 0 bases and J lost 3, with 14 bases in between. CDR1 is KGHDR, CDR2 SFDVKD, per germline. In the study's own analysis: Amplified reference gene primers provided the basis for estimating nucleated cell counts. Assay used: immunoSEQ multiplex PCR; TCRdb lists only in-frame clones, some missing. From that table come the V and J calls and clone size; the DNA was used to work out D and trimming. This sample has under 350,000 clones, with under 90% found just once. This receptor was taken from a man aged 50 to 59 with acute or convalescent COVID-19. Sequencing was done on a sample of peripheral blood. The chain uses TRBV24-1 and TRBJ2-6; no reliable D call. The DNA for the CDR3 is TGTGCCACCAGTGATTTGCTGCCCCTCAACTTTGGGGCCAACGTCCTGACTTTC. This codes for CATSDLLPLNFGANVLTF.